Following are 16 T cell receptor beta chains from one sample sequenced in a study of T cells after yellow fever vaccination. In TCRdb, the 5' RACE reads were re-called with MiXCR into one record per CDR3 protein. Here the sample spans hundreds of thousands of distinct CDR3 sequences, roughly 22% being singletons. The sample here was PBMCs, taken about 21 days after the first yellow fever vaccination. Every receptor here comes from a man aged 18-30 years who received the YFV17D yellow fever vaccine.

This clonotype has just a few counts. The chain combines TRBV7-9 with TRBJ2-3, with TRBD1 identical over 11 bases. The V segment lost 6 bases and the J segment 6 bases; nucleotides outside the gene matches: 11. This CDR3 comprises 16 residues. Germline V lookup: CDR1 SEHNR, CDR2 FQNEAQ (reference sequence). For the CDR3, the DNA is TGTGCCAGCAGGTCTCCCGGACAGGGGGCGTTGGATACGCAGTATTTT. Residues: CASRSPGQGALDTQYF.

The V call is TRBV4-3, the J call TRBJ2-7; 8 bases are a match to TRBD2. Trimming at V came to 2 bases and at J to 4 bases, leaving 7 bases not matched to a gene. This CDR3 contains 15 residues. The germline gives CDR1 LGHNA, CDR2 YSLEER. The CDR3 is CASSQQTSGFYEQYF. DNA of the CDR3: TGCGCCAGCAGCCAACAAACTAGCGGTTTTTACGAGCAGTACTTC.

This chain uses TRBV6-5 with TRBJ1-2; 11 bases match TRBD1. The CDR3 is 14 amino acids. Trimming at V came to 3 bases and at J to 8 bases, leaving 5 bases not matched to a gene. Per the germline V gene, CDR1 is MNHEY and CDR2 is SVGAGI. CDR3 DNA: TGTGCCAGCAGTTATTCCGGACAGGGGGCAGGCTACACCTTC. Residues: CASSYSGQGAGYTF.

In nucleotides, the CDR3 is TGTGCCAGCAGCCCAAGACAGGGGGCGCATTCACCCCTCCACTTT. This gives the protein CASSPRQGAHSPLHF. This sequence joins TRBV7-2 and TRBJ1-6, with 10 bases aligning to TRBD1. J gave up 8 bases and V 5 bases, and 6 bases lay outside the gene matches. The CDR3 spans 15 residues. Germline CDR1 is SGHTA and CDR2 is FQGNSA.

V and J are TRBV6-2 or TRBV6-3 and TRBJ2-1; 7 bases are shared with TRBD2. Germline CDR1 MNHEY, CDR2 SVGEGT. The trim removed 6 bases at V and 0 bases at J, leaving 17 bases unmatched. The CDR3 runs to 19 residues. CDR3 bases: TGTGCCAGCAGCCCAACGAGGGTGCGGGGGTGGAGCTCCTACAATGAGCAGTTCTTC. Its protein is CASSPTRVRGWSSYNEQFF.

In this sample, this clonotype turned up a few times. The rearrangement joins TRBV3-1 to TRBJ2-1; D is perhaps TRBD1 (6 bases). CDR3 length equals 15 residues. Germline CDR1 LGHDT, CDR2 YNNKEL (reference sequence). The V gene lost 3 bases and the J gene lost 2 bases, with 11 bases spanning the gap. CDR3: CASSQDSSPYNEQFF. The CDR3 DNA reads TGTGCCAGCAGCCAGGACAGCAGCCCCTACAATGAGCAGTTCTTC.

The gene calls are TRBV20-1 and TRBJ2-7, with D tentatively TRBD2 (7 bases). The length of the CDR3 is 11 residues. Germline V gene data show CDR1 as DFQATT and CDR2 as SNEGSKA (reference sequence). The CDR3 spells CSTRGAEEQYF. For the CDR3, the DNA is TGCAGCACCCGGGGGGCCGAAGAGCAGTACTTC.

The chain uses TRBV27 and TRBJ1-5; TRBD1 aligns across 10 bases. Germline values: CDR1 MNHEY, CDR2 SMNVEV (reference sequence). V shed 4 bases and J 5 bases; nucleotides not matched to a gene: 5. This CDR3 has 15 residues. The CDR3 loop is CASSSGTGADQPQHF. CDR3 in DNA: TGTGCCAGCAGTTCAGGGACAGGGGCGGATCAGCCCCAGCATTTT.

This clonotype was picked up many times. The V gene is TRBV20-1, the J gene TRBJ1-2, with 8 nucleotides matching TRBD1. The CDR3 is 16 amino acids. V shed 5 bases, J shed 3 bases, and the junction held 14 bases outside the gene matches. Germline V lookup: CDR1 DFQATT, CDR2 SNEGSKA (reference sequence). This CDR3 is CSAPRLGSGGDYGYTF. CDR3 sequence (DNA): TGCAGTGCTCCTCGACTCGGGTCAGGGGGCGACTATGGCTACACCTTC.

This clonotype was detected many times. The gene calls are TRBV5-1 and TRBJ2-1, with D uncertain. The CDR3 runs to 12 residues. V gave up 0 bases and J gave up 7 bases, with 5 bases separating them. CDR1 is SGHRS and CDR2 is YFSETQ in the germline V gene. CDR3 sequence reads: CASSLEGNEQFF. The CDR3 DNA sequence: TGCGCCAGCAGCTTGGAAGGGAATGAGCAGTTCTTC.

This clonotype was picked up a small number of times. V usage is TRBV4-3 and J usage is TRBJ1-1; D might be TRBD1 (5 bases). Germline V lookup: CDR1 LGHNA, CDR2 YSLEER. The CDR3 covers 16 residues. Trimming cost V 0 bases and J 3 bases, with 14 bases left between them. The CDR3 loop is CASSQDGRVGDTEAFF. CDR3 bases: TGCGCCAGCAGCCAAGATGGTAGGGTAGGGGACACTGAAGCTTTCTTT.

The sample holds a few counts of this clonotype. The J gene is TRBJ2-3, the V gene TRBV5-1, with D perhaps TRBD2 (6 bases). Germline lookup yields CDR1 SGHRS and CDR2 YFSETQ. CDR3 length: 17 residues. Trimming pared 1 base from V and 4 bases from J, leaving 19 bases between. The CDR3 DNA reads TGCGCCAGCAGCTTGCAGGACTATCCGTCGGGGGCAGATACGCAGTATTTT. Translating it yields CASSLQDYPSGADTQYF.

This clonotype has only a few counts. V gene TRBV12-3 or TRBV12-4 combines with J gene TRBJ2-1; 11 nucleotides match TRBD2. The CDR3 spans 15 residues. The trim removed 6 bases at V and 4 bases at J, leaving 5 bases unmatched. CDR3 loop: CASRTGTSGYNEQFF. The CDR3 nucleotides read TGTGCCAGCAGAACCGGGACTAGCGGTTACAATGAGCAGTTCTTC.

The chain uses TRBV7-9 and TRBJ1-1; 8 bases align to TRBD1. The V segment lost 3 bases and the J segment 3 bases; nucleotides outside the gene matches: 6. The CDR3 has 15 residues. Germline V lookup: CDR1 SEHNR, CDR2 FQNEAQ (reference sequence). CDR3 residues: CASSFGTGGYTEAFF. Here the CDR3 DNA reads TGTGCCAGCAGCTTTGGCACAGGGGGGTACACTGAAGCTTTCTTT.

The table lists this clonotype with many counts. The genes are TRBV4-3 and TRBJ2-3; the D call may be TRBD1 or TRBD2 (7 bases each). Germline V gives CDR1 LGHNA, CDR2 YSLEER. This CDR3 is 15 amino acids long. Deletions cut 1 base from V and 8 bases from J, with 16 bases between. CDR3: CASSQGGGGDGTQYF. In nucleotides, the CDR3 is TGCGCCAGCAGCCAAGGGGGAGGGGGCGACGGTACGCAGTATTTT.

The CDR3: CASSYWTKNYEQYF. The CDR3 DNA follows: TGTGCCAGCAGTTATTGGACGAAGAACTACGAGCAGTACTTC. This chain uses TRBV6-2 or TRBV6-3 with TRBJ2-7; no firm D call. Trimming left V 3 bases short and J 3 bases short, with 12 bases between. The CDR3 spans 14 residues. Germline V gives CDR1 MNHEY, CDR2 SVGEGT.